These 9 T cell receptor beta chains were all obtained from the same sample, sequenced in a study of T cell responses to AZD1222 COVID-19 vaccine. Method: immunoSEQ multiplex PCR; TCRdb's copy keeps in-frame clones and lacks some. Of 100,000 or so clones listed, around 87% are singletons. This sample comprised peripheral blood, obtained on day 0 of MenACWY control vaccination. All receptors derive from an adult in good health.

The rearrangement joins TRBV7-2 to TRBJ2-7; no definite D call. Deletions cut 2 bases from V and 2 bases from J, with 7 bases between. Germline-derived CDR1 and CDR2 are SGHTA and FQGNSA. CDR3 length: 13 residues. The DNA of the CDR3 is TGTGCCAGCAGCTTAAACACTCCCTACGAGCAGTACTTC. This translates into CASSLNTPYEQYF.

The chain has TRBV28 and TRBJ2-5, with TRBD2 matching 10 bases. This CDR3 has 17 residues. The V segment lost 4 bases and the J segment 3 bases; nucleotides outside the gene matches: 11. The germline CDR1 and CDR2 sequences are MDHEN and SYDVKM. The CDR3 loop reads CASSSSGTSAREETQYF. The CDR3 DNA is TGTGCCAGCAGTTCGTCCGGGACTAGCGCGAGGGAAGAGACCCAGTACTTC.

V usage is TRBV19 and J usage is TRBJ1-1, with 7 bases that match TRBD1. CDR3 length: 14 residues. Germline trimming cut 4 bases from V and 6 bases from J; bases unmatched to any gene: 8. CDR1 is LNHDA, CDR2 SQIVND, per germline (reference sequence). CDR3 amino acids: CASSNQGVRAEAFF. In nucleotides, the CDR3 is TGTGCCAGTAGTAACCAGGGGGTAAGGGCTGAAGCTTTCTTT.

This chain joins TRBV6-2 or TRBV6-3 and TRBJ2-1, with 7 bases lining up with TRBD1. J was trimmed by 3 bases and V by 6 bases; bases with no gene match: 8. Germline CDR1 is MNHEY and CDR2 is SVGEGT. The CDR3 runs 15 residues. As DNA, the CDR3 is TGTGCCAGCAGCCAAACAGGGGCCTACTACAATGAGCAGTTCTTC. The encoded protein is CASSQTGAYYNEQFF.

This chain links TRBV28 with TRBJ1-2, with 9 bases matching TRBD1. Germline V lookup: CDR1 MDHEN, CDR2 SYDVKM. The V gene end was trimmed by 5 bases and the J gene end by 6 bases; junction bases not matched to a gene: 13. The CDR3 has 16 residues. DNA for the CDR3: TGTGCCAGCAGTCAAATACAGGGGGCCCTCTCCGATGGCTACACCTTC. Translated, it gives CASSQIQGALSDGYTF.

This clone was counted between two and nine times. The rearrangement uses TRBV19 and TRBJ1-1, with D possibly being TRBD1 (6 bases). CDR1 is LNHDA, CDR2 SQIVND, per germline (reference sequence). The V and J ends lost 8 bases and 3 bases respectively, with 13 bases between them. There are 13 residues in the CDR3. CDR3 DNA: TGTGCCAGTGGGTTGGACAGAGACACTGAAGCTTTCTTT. It specifies CASGLDRDTEAFF. Full variable domain (missing parts from reference TRBV19 and TRBJ1-1): DGGITQSPKYLFRKEGQNVTLSCEQNLNHDAMYWYRQDPGQGLRLIYYSQIVNDFQKGDIAEGYSVSREKKESFPLTVTSAQKNPTAFYLCASGLDRDTEAFFGQGTRLTVV.

The chain joins TRBV5-4 to TRBJ2-3; TRBD1 might be the D (6 bases). V dropped 0 bases and J dropped 0 bases, with 14 bases sitting between them. The CDR3 is 17 amino acids. Germline V gene sequence: CDR1 SGHNT, CDR2 YYREEE (reference sequence). The CDR3 sequence: CASSLGGGGWSTDTQYF. Here the CDR3 DNA reads TGTGCCAGCAGCTTGGGTGGGGGCGGTTGGAGCACAGATACGCAGTATTTT.

This sequence joins TRBV30 and TRBJ1-6; no clear D. CDR1 and CDR2 from the germline V gene are GTSNPN and SVGIG (reference sequence). Deletions cut 5 bases from V and 6 bases from J, with 14 bases between. This CDR3 comprises 14 residues. The CDR3 DNA is TGTGCCTGGCGACTTTTTTCCGGTAATTCACCCCTCCACTTT. Amino acid sequence: CAWRLFSGNSPLHF.

The gene calls are TRBV5-1 and TRBJ1-1; 12 positions match TRBD1. From germline, CDR1 is SGHRS and CDR2 YFSETQ. CDR3 length: 16 amino acids. Trimming removed 3 bases from V and 2 bases from J; junction bases left unmatched: 5. DNA of the CDR3: TGCGCCAGCAGCTGGGGGACAGGGGGCACTAACACTGAAGCTTTCTTT. Residues: CASSWGTGGTNTEAFF.